The 25 T cell receptor beta chains presented below share a single source sample, sequenced in a study of tumor and adjacent non-tumor tissue in lung cancer. RNA was extracted from bulk tissue without any cell sorting. More than 3 cm separated this lung sample from the edge of the tumor. Three rounds of nested PCR, following a modified ARM-PCR protocol, produced the TCRbeta library. TCRdb reprocessed the multiplex PCR reads with MiXCR, giving one entry per CDR3 protein. The repertoire holds about 110,000 distinct CDR3 sequences, with roughly two thirds as singletons. Sequencing was carried out using distant non-tumor lung tissue. These receptors all come from a man in his 60s with non-small cell lung cancer.

This clonotype was counted at least ten times. The chain couples TRBV6-5 to TRBJ1-3; the D is unclear. Trimming stripped 0 bases from V and 0 bases from J, with 9 bases between. This CDR3 is built from 16 residues. Germline CDR1 reads MNHEY; CDR2 reads SVGAGI. CDR3 amino acids: CASSYSRPSSGNTIYF. Here the CDR3 DNA reads TGTGCCAGCAGTTACTCGCGGCCCTCCTCTGGAAACACCATATATTTT.

For this clonotype: A junction boundary mismatches the germline segment, possibly from a read error. The chain employs TRBV25-1 and TRBJ1-2; no definite D call. The CDR3 covers 14 residues. Germline V CDR1 and CDR2: MGHDK, SYGVNS. Here the CDR3 reads CASSALDKNYGYIF. CDR3 in DNA: TGTGCCAGCAGTGCCCTAGATAAGAACTATGGCTACATCTTC.

Comment on this clonotype: A much larger clone is a single base away; this may be a read error. The DNA of the CDR3 is TGTGCCAGCAGTTTATTTGGCTGCCCGTCCTACGAGCAGTACTTC. Translated, it gives CASSLFGCPSYEQYF. V usage is TRBV28 and J usage is TRBJ2-7; D gene unclear. This CDR3 region has 15 residues. Germline CDR1 MDHEN, CDR2 SYDVKM. V shed 1 base and J shed 1 base, with 11 bases lying between them.

This chain links TRBV5-1 with TRBJ1-2; TRBD1 might be the D (5 bases). Germline-derived CDR1 and CDR2 are SGHRS and YFSETQ. The CDR3 covers 14 residues. V lost 2 bases and J lost 8, with 16 bases in between. The CDR3 nucleotides read TGCGCCAGCAGCTTTGACCTTGGGGCTCGGGGCTACACCTTC. This encodes CASSFDLGARGYTF. Supplemented by reference TRBV5-1 and TRBJ1-2, the full variable domain reads KAGVTQTPRYLIKTRGQQVTLSCSPISGHRSVSWYQQTPGQGLQFLFEYFSETQRNKGNFPGRFSGRQFSNSRSEMNVSTLELGDSALYLCASSFDLGARGYTFGSGTRLTVV.

The chain joins TRBV28 to TRBJ2-7; maybe TRBD2 (5 bases). Germline V lookup: CDR1 MDHEN, CDR2 SYDVKM. This CDR3 contains 14 residues. V was shortened by 8 bases and J by 8 bases, with 22 bases between the two germline ends. CDR3 in amino acids: CASEISGSSNKQYF. CDR3 DNA: TGTGCCAGCGAAATCAGCGGTAGCTCCAACAAGCAGTACTTC.

For this clonotype: Since no conserved phenylalanine or tryptophan closes the CDR3, a read error is the likely cause. This chain links TRBV29-1 with TRBJ2-3, with 11 bases matching TRBD2. Germline V lookup: CDR1 SQVTM, CDR2 ANQGSEA. The CDR3 consists of 15 residues. CDR3 residues: CSVQGTSGNTDTQYL. The CDR3 nucleotides are TGCAGCGTGCAAGGGACTAGCGGAAACACGGATACACAGTATTTG.

Regarding this clonotype: One base away lies a much larger clone, so this may be a sequencing read error. The chain employs TRBV7-9 and TRBJ2-2; no clear D. The germline gives CDR1 SEHNR, CDR2 FQNEAQ (reference sequence). The CDR3 has 11 amino acids. The ends were cut back, 11 bases at V and 4 bases at J, with 8 bases in the middle. The CDR3 sequence is CAGDFTGELFF. CDR3 sequence (DNA): TGTGCCGGCGATTTCACCGGGGAGCTGTTTTTT. Combining the CDR3 with reference TRBV7-9 and TRBJ2-2 gives the whole variable domain DTGVSQNPRHKITKRGQNVTFRCDPISEHNRLYWYRQTLGQGPEFLTYFQNEAQLEKSRLLSDRFSAERPKGSFSTLEIQRTEQGDSAMYLCAGDFTGELFFGEGSRLTVL.

This clonotype was seen only once. An end of the junction does not agree with germline; a read error may underlie this. The CDR3 here is CAGSSGLGHGEQYF. DNA of the CDR3: TGTGCCGGCAGTTCCGGACTGGGGCACGGGGAGCAGTACTTC. This rearrangement joins TRBV6-5 to TRBJ2-7; perhaps D is TRBD1 or TRBD2 (5 bases each). CDR1 MNHEY and CDR2 SVGAGI come from the germline V gene. This CDR3 region has 14 residues.

To note about this clonotype: A read error is possible here, since a much larger clone lies one base away. The V and J genes are TRBV6-5 and TRBJ2-6, with 11 bases matching TRBD2. Germline V gene data show CDR1 as MNHEY and CDR2 as SVGAGI. This CDR3 is built from 19 residues. CDR3 in amino acids: CANSYSTSGAISGANVLTF. The CDR3 bases are TGTGCCAACAGTTACTCGACTAGCGGGGCCATCTCTGGGGCCAACGTCCTGACTTTC.

J is TRBJ2-1 and V is TRBV7-9; no reliable D call. Germline CDR1 reads SEHNR; CDR2 reads FQNEAQ (reference sequence). V was cut by 0 bases and J by 6 bases, with 12 bases left in between. CDR3 length: 15 residues. The CDR3 spells CASSLANGWSNEQFF. The DNA for the CDR3 is TGTGCCAGCAGCTTAGCTAACGGGTGGTCCAATGAGCAGTTCTTC.

This clonotype has more than one count but fewer than ten. The chain is built from TRBV5-5 and TRBJ2-3; possible D gene TRBD1, 6 bases. With the DNA end fitting TRBJ1-5 better, the J assignment may be wrong. The germline V gene encodes CDR1 SGHKS and CDR2 YYEKEE (reference sequence). CDR3 length equals 12 residues. The CDR3 here is CASRRDTDTQHF. CDR3 sequence (DNA): TGTGCCAGCAGACGGGACACAGATACGCAGCATTTT.

Worth noting for this clonotype: A single base separates this from a much larger clone, so it may be a read error. The gene calls are TRBV12-3 or TRBV12-4 and TRBJ1-5; D uncertain. This CDR3 is built from 15 residues. Here the CDR3 reads CASSPGQVGNQSQHF. The CDR3 nucleotides read TGTGCCAGCAGCCCGGGCCAAGTCGGCAATCAGTCCCAGCATTTT.

This clonotype was observed once. A read error may account for a junction end that differs from germline. This chain connects TRBV28 to TRBJ1-1; D not certain. The CDR3 is 11 amino acids. From germline, CDR1 is MDHEN and CDR2 SYDVKM. The CDR3 sequence is CARSSLTEAFF. The CDR3 bases are TGCGCCAGAAGTTCTCTCACTGAAGCTTTCTTT.

Concerning this clonotype itself: One end of the junction fails to match germline, which may point to a read error. This chain joins TRBV12-3 or TRBV12-4 and TRBJ2-5, with D uncertain. This CDR3 contains 11 residues. The CDR3 sequence: CACSDGETQYF. The CDR3 DNA is TGTGCCTGCAGTGATGGGGAGACCCAGTACTTC.

A note on this clonotype: This likely comes from a read error, as the CDR3 has no conserved phenylalanine or tryptophan at its end. The chain couples TRBV28 to TRBJ1-2, with 8 bases aligning to TRBD1. This CDR3 spans 16 amino acids. CDR1 and CDR2 from the germline V gene are MDHEN and SYDVKM. With 10 bases clipped from V and 4 bases from J, the junction kept 17 bases outside the gene matches. The CDR3: CATNGQGALLSYGYTL. The CDR3 nucleotides are TGTGCCACTAATGGGCAGGGGGCCTTACTTTCCTATGGCTACACCTTA.

In its sample, this clonotype was seen a few times. The chain combines TRBV11-3 with TRBJ2-1; possible D gene TRBD2, 6 bases. Germline assignment: CDR1 SGHNT and CDR2 YENEEA. Trimming left V 9 bases short and J 13 bases short, with 25 bases between. The CDR3 loop spans 14 amino acids. For the CDR3, the DNA is TGTGCCAGTAGACGGACTACTACGTCTACTGGACAGTTCTTC. Translating gives CASRRTTTSTGQFF.

This clonotype was seen just once. A junction boundary mismatches the germline segment, possibly from a read error. The CDR3, as DNA: TGTGCCAGGAGTTCTCGGATGCAAGAGTACGAGGAGTACTTC. Protein product: CARSSRMQEYEEYF. The rearrangement links TRBV12-3 or TRBV12-4 to TRBJ2-7; D gene ambiguous. This CDR3 is built from 14 residues.

In regard to this clonotype: A much larger clone is a single base away; this may be a read error. The genes are TRBV5-1 and TRBJ2-3, with 8 bases matching TRBD2. Trimming took 1 base from V and 2 from J; bases not matched to a gene: 3. The CDR3 totals 15 residues. CDR1 is SGHRS, CDR2 YFSETQ, per germline. The CDR3 DNA reads TGCGCCAGCAGCTTGAGCGGGGGCCTCACAGATACGCAGTATTTT. Translating it yields CASSLSGGLTDTQYF.

The chain links TRBV15 to TRBJ2-5; D not resolved. This CDR3 region has 14 residues. Germline assignment: CDR1 LNHNV and CDR2 YYDKDF (reference sequence). V dropped 4 bases and J dropped 1 base, with 10 bases sitting between them. Here the CDR3 reads CATSNGSSQETQYF. CDR3 bases: TGTGCCACCAGCAACGGTAGCAGCCAAGAGACCCAGTACTTC. The full variable domain, in which reference TRBV15 and TRBJ2-5 provide the parts outside the CDR3, is DAMVIQNPRYQVTQFGKPVTLSCSQTLNHNVMYWYQQKSSQAPKLLFHYYDKDFNNEADTPDNFQSRRPNTSFCFLDIRSPGLGDTAMYLCATSNGSSQETQYFGPGTRLLVL.

The chain uses TRBV19 and TRBJ2-2; the D gene is possibly TRBD1 (7 bases). Germline V gene sequence: CDR1 LNHDA, CDR2 SQIVND (reference sequence). This CDR3 has 15 residues. The germline V and J ends were trimmed by 7 bases and 1 base, with 13 bases remaining between them. The CDR3: CASTRQGGNTGELFF. In DNA form, the CDR3 reads TGTGCCAGTACTCGGCAGGGGGGGAACACCGGGGAGCTGTTTTTT.

In regard to this clonotype: This may be a read error, as it is one base from a much larger clone. The chain recombines TRBV28 with TRBJ2-7; D may be TRBD1 (5 bases). The CDR3 length is 13 residues. The germline CDR1 and CDR2 sequences are MDHEN and SYDVKM. Trimming shortened V by 1 base and J by 5 bases, and 9 bases separated the two germline ends. The CDR3 DNA reads as TGTGCCAGCAGTTTATTGACAGAGAACGAGCAGTACTTC. This codes for CASSLLTENEQYF.

Many counts were recorded for this clonotype. The chain recombines TRBV4-3 with TRBJ1-6; no reliable D call. The CDR3 spans 14 residues. Trimming took 0 bases from V and 8 from J, leaving 8 bases between them. The germline V gene has CDR1 LGHNA and CDR2 YSLEER. CDR3 coding DNA: TGCGCCAGCAGCCAAGATTTAACGGATTCACCCCTCCACTTT. This translates into CASSQDLTDSPLHF.

The V gene is TRBV21-1, the J gene TRBJ2-7; the table gives TRBD2 as D, unverified against the DNA. TRBV21-1 counts as a pseudogene. The CDR3 has 15 residues. CDR3 DNA: TGTGCCAGCGGTGTGCTTGGACTAGGGGGAGTTGAGCAGTACTTC. This translates into CASGVLGLGGVEQYF.

Concerning this clonotype itself: One junction end does not reproduce the germline sequence, and a read error may be involved. The chain joins TRBV20-1 to TRBJ2-3, with 7 bases aligning to TRBD2. The germline V gene has CDR1 DFQATT and CDR2 SNEGSKA (reference sequence). The CDR3 contains 13 residues. CDR3 bases: TGCAGTGCGAGGGGAGGGAGAGGGTATACGCAGTGTTTT. Translation: CSARGGRGYTQCF.

This clonotype was counted once. Compared with germline, one end of the junction differs, possibly owing to a read error. CDR3 in amino acids: CASSPRLGGPSSYDQYF. The CDR3 DNA follows: TGTGCCAGCAGCCCCCGTCTGGGTGGACCCAGCTCCTACGATCAGTACTTC. The chain combines TRBV11-1 with TRBJ2-7; D uncertain. This CDR3 region has 17 residues. Germline V gene sequence: CDR1 SGHAT, CDR2 FQDESV (reference sequence). Variable domain in full (rest from reference TRBV11-1 and TRBJ2-7): EAEVAQSPRYKITEKSQAVAFWCDPISGHATLYWYRQILGQGPELLVQFQDESVVDDSQLPKDRFSAERLKGVDSTLKIQPAELGDSAMYLCASSPRLGGPSSYDQYFGPGTRLTVT.